What follows are 10 T cell receptor beta chains derived from one specimen sequenced in a study of Ad26.COV2.S vaccination and SARS-CoV-2 variants. The treatment: about 20 received Ad26.COV2.S at low or high dose, single or two shots; a few received placebo; per-sample allocation not given. Repertoires come from day 63 after the first vaccine or placebo injection. Sequencing was performed with immunoSEQ multiplex PCR; in TCRdb, only in-frame clones are kept and a portion is missing. Here the sample spans around 300,000 clones, 75% to 90% being singletons. The sample was peripheral blood, taken in a trial of Ad26.COV2.S vaccine versus placebo. The receptors were gathered from a person aged 18-60 years who received the Ad26.COV2.S COVID-19 vaccine or a placebo.

The chain uses TRBV16 and TRBJ1-5, with D hard to call. V lost 0 bases, J lost 2 bases, and 5 bases lay in between. The V gene's germline CDR1 is KGHSY and CDR2 FQNENV. The CDR3 totals 14 residues. CDR3 in amino acids: CASSQSGGNQPQHF. Here the CDR3 DNA reads TGTGCCAGCAGCCAATCCGGGGGCAATCAGCCCCAGCATTTT.

The DNA for the CDR3 is TGTGCCAGCAGCTTAGGGGGGTACTCCTATAATTCACCCCTCCACTTT. Translation: CASSLGGYSYNSPLHF. The V call is TRBV7-2, the J call TRBJ1-6, with D possibly matching TRBD1 (5 bases). Trimming shortened V by 1 base and J by 0 bases, and 7 bases separated the two germline ends. CDR3 length: 16 amino acids. Germline values: CDR1 SGHTA, CDR2 FQGNSA.

The chain recombines TRBV10-1 with TRBJ1-2; no reliable D call. V was trimmed by 2 bases and J by 4 bases, leaving 8 bases between them. The V gene's germline CDR1 is WNHNN and CDR2 SYGVQD (reference sequence). The CDR3 spans 13 residues. The CDR3 DNA sequence: TGCGCCAGCAGTGAGCGGGAGGGCTATGGCTACACCTTC. As protein: CASSEREGYGYTF.

This rearrangement joins TRBV19 to TRBJ2-3, with 7 positions matching TRBD1. This CDR3 comprises 16 residues. The trim removed 4 bases at V and 2 bases at J, leaving 9 bases unmatched. Germline V gene sequence: CDR1 LNHDA, CDR2 SQIVND (reference sequence). The CDR3 nucleotides are TGTGCCAGTAGTACCCGGGACAGTTCCTTCACAGATACGCAGTATTTT. Its protein is CASSTRDSSFTDTQYF. Supplemented by reference TRBV19 and TRBJ2-3, the full variable domain reads DGGITQSPKYLFRKEGQNVTLSCEQNLNHDAMYWYRQDPGQGLRLIYYSQIVNDFQKGDIAEGYSVSREKKESFPLTVTSAQKNPTAFYLCASSTRDSSFTDTQYFGPGTRLTVL.

This clone has only a few counts. The chain joins TRBV4-2 to TRBJ1-4; TRBD1 is a possible D gene (6 bases). Germline V lookup: CDR1 LGHNA, CDR2 YNFKEQ. Trimming left V 0 bases short and J 3 bases short, with 14 bases between. The CDR3 contains 17 residues. The chain's CDR3 is CASSQDHTGLANEKLFF. In DNA, the CDR3 is TGTGCCAGCAGCCAAGATCACACAGGGTTGGCTAATGAAAAACTGTTTTTT.

The J gene is TRBJ2-7, the V gene TRBV7-2, with 9 bases that match TRBD2. The CDR3 totals 15 residues. The J segment lost 4 bases and the V segment lost 5 bases, leaving 9 bases of the junction unmatched. Germline V gene data show CDR1 as SGHTA and CDR2 as FQGNSA. CDR3 sequence reads: CASSPGLARGYEQYF. For the CDR3, the DNA is TGTGCCAGCAGCCCAGGACTAGCGCGAGGATACGAGCAGTACTTC. The complete variable domain, with remaining parts taken from reference TRBV7-2 and TRBJ2-7, reads GAGVSQSPSNKVTEKGKDVELRCDPISGHTALYWYRQSLGQGLEFLIYFQGNSAPDKSGLPSDRFSAERTGGSVSTLTIQRTQQEDSAVYLCASSPGLARGYEQYFGPGTRLTVT.

This clone was counted a few times. The chain recombines TRBV4-2 with TRBJ2-6; TRBD1 matches at 8 bases. V shed 2 bases and J 0 bases; nucleotides not matched to a gene: 6. The CDR3 is made up of 18 amino acids. The V gene's germline CDR1 is LGHNA and CDR2 YNFKEQ. CDR3: CASSQLTGAISGANVLTF. Here the CDR3 DNA reads TGTGCCAGCAGCCAATTGACAGGGGCGATCTCTGGGGCCAACGTCCTGACTTTC.

The rearrangement uses TRBV13 and TRBJ2-3; the match to TRBD1 covers 7 bases. The CDR3 is made up of 16 amino acids. CDR1 and CDR2 from the germline V gene are PRHDT and FYEKMQ (reference sequence). The V and J ends lost 6 bases and 2 bases, in that order; junction bases with no gene match: 11. CDR3 protein: CASRSFGDRYTDTQYF. In nucleotides, the CDR3 is TGTGCCAGCAGGTCTTTTGGGGACAGATACACAGATACGCAGTATTTT. The full variable domain, in which reference TRBV13 and TRBJ2-3 provide the parts outside the CDR3, is AAGVIQSPRHLIKEKRETATLKCYPIPRHDTVYWYQQGPGQDPQFLISFYEKMQSDKGSIPDRFSAQQFSDYHSELNMSSLELGDSALYFCASRSFGDRYTDTQYFGPGTRLTVL.

The sample holds a few counts of this clone. V gene TRBV19 combines with J gene TRBJ1-3, with D hard to call. The CDR3 has 14 amino acids. The germline V gene has CDR1 LNHDA and CDR2 SQIVND (reference sequence). Trimming left V 6 bases short and J 0 bases short, with 9 bases between. CDR3 sequence reads: CASRPHFSGNTIYF. CDR3 DNA: TGTGCCAGTAGACCCCACTTCTCTGGAAACACCATATATTTT.

V usage is TRBV20-1 and J usage is TRBJ2-1; 7 positions agree with TRBD2. J was trimmed by 8 bases and V by 6 bases; bases with no gene match: 4. The CDR3 has 11 residues. The germline CDR1 and CDR2 sequences are DFQATT and SNEGSKA (reference sequence). CDR3 residues: CSAGRAYEQFF. CDR3 coding DNA: TGCAGTGCGGGGAGGGCATATGAGCAGTTCTTC.